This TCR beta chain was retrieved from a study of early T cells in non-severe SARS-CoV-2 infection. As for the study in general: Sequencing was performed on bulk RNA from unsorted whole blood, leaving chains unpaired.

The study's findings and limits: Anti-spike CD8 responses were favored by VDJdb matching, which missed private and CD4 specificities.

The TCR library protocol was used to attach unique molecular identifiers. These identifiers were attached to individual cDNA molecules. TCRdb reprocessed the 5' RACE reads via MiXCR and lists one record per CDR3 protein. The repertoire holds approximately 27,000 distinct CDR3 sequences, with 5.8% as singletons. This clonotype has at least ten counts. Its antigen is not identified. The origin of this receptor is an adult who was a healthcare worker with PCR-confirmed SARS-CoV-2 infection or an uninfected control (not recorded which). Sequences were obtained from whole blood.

DNA for the CDR3: TGTGCCAGCAGCTTGGATTCCCCGGGAACCAAAAACATTCAGTACTTC. Translation gives CASSLDSPGTKNIQYF. The chain recombines TRBV11-3 with TRBJ2-4, with D possibly TRBD2 on 5 matching bases. Trimming left V 3 bases short and J 2 bases short, with 14 bases between. CDR3 length: 16 residues. CDR1 SGHNT and CDR2 YENEEA come from the germline V gene.